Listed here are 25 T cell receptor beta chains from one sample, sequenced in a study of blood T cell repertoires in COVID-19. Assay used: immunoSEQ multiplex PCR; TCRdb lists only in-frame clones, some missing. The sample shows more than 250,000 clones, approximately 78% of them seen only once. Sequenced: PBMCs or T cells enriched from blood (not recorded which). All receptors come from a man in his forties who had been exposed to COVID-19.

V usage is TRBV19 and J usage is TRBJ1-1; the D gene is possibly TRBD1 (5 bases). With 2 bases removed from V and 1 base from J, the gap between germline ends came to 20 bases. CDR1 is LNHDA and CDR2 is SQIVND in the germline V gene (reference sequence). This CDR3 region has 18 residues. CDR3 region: CASSISGWKRQANTEAFF. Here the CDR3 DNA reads TGTGCCAGTAGTATATCAGGGTGGAAAAGACAAGCGAACACTGAAGCTTTCTTT.

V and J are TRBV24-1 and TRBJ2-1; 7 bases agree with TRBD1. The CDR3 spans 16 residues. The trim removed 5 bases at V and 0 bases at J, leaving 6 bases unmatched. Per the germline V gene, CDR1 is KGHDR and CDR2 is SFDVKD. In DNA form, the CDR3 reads TGTGCCACCAGTGCAGACAGGGCAAACTCCTACAATGAGCAGTTCTTC. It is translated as CATSADRANSYNEQFF.

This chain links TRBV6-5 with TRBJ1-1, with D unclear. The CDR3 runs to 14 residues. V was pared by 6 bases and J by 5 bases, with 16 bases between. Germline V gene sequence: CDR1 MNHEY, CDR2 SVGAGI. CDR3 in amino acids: CASSPDVGRTEAFF. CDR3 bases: TGTGCCAGCAGCCCGGACGTCGGGAGAACTGAAGCTTTCTTT.

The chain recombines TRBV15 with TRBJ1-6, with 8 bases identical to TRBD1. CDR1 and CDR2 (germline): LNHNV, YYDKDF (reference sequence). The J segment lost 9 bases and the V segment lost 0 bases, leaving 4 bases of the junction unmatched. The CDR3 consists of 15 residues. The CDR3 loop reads CATSRDSGGGSPLHF. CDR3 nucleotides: TGTGCCACCAGCAGAGATTCAGGGGGCGGTTCACCCCTCCACTTT.

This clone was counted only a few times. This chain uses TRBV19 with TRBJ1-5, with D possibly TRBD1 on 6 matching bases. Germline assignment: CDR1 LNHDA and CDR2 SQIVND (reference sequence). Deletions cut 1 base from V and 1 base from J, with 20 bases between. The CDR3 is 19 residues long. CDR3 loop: CASSIVAGGRVSSNQPQHF. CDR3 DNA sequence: TGTGCCAGTAGTATAGTTGCGGGGGGCAGGGTGTCCAGCAATCAGCCCCAGCATTTT. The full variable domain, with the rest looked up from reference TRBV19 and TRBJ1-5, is DGGITQSPKYLFRKEGQNVTLSCEQNLNHDAMYWYRQDPGQGLRLIYYSQIVNDFQKGDIAEGYSVSREKKESFPLTVTSAQKNPTAFYLCASSIVAGGRVSSNQPQHFGDGTRLSIL.

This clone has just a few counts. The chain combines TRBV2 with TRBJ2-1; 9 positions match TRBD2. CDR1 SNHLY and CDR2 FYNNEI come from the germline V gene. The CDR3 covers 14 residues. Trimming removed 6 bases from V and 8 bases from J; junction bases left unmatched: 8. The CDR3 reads CASRRGLAVDEQFF. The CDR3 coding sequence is TGTGCCAGCAGGCGGGGACTAGCCGTGGATGAGCAGTTCTTC.

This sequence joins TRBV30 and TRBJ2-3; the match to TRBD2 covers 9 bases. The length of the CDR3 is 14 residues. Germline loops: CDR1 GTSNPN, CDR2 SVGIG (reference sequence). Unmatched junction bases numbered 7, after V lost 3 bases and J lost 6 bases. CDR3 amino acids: CAWRFAGGGDTQYF. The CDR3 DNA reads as TGTGCCTGGAGATTTGCGGGAGGGGGGGATACGCAGTATTTT.

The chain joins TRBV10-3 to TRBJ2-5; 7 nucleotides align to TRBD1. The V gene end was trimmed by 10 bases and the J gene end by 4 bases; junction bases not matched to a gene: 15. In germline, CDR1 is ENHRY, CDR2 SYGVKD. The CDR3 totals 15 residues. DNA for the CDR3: TGTGCCACCTCGTTCGGCAGGGGGTCTGGAGAGACCCAGTACTTC. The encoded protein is CATSFGRGSGETQYF.

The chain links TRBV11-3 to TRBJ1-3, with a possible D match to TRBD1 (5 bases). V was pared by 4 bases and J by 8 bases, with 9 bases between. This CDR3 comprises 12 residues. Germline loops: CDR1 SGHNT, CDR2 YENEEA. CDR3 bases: TGTGCCAGCAGCTCCGGGGGTCACACCATATATTTT. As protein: CASSSGGHTIYF.

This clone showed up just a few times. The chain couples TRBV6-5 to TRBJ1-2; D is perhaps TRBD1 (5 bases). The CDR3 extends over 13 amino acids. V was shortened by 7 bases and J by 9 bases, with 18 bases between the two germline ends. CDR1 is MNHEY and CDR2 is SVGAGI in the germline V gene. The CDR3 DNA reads TGTGCCAGCACCCCATTTCAGGGATATAGCTACACCTTC. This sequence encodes CASTPFQGYSYTF.

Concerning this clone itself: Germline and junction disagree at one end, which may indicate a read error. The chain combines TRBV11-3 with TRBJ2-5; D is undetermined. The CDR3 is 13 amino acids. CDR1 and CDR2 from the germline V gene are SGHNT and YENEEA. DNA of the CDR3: TGTGCCAGCAGCGTAGAAGATACGGGGACCCAGTACTTC. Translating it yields CASSVEDTGTQYF.

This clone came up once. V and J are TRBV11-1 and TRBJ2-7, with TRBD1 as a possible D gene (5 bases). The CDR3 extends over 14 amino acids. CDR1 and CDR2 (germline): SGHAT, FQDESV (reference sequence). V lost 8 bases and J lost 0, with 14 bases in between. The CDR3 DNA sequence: TGTGCCAGCTCCCGACAGAGATACTCCTACGAGCAGTACTTC. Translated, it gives CASSRQRYSYEQYF.

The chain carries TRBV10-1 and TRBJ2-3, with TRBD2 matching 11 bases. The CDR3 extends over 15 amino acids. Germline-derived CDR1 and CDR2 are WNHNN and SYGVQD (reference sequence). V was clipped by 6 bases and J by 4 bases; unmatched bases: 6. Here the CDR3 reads CASRAGLAVADTQYF. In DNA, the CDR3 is TGCGCCAGCAGAGCGGGACTAGCGGTAGCAGATACGCAGTATTTT.

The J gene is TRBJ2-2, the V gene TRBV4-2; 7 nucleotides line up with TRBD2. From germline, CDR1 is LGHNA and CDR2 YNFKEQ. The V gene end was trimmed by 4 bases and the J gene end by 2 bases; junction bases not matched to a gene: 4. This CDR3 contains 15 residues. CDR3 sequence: CASSPASGNTGELFF. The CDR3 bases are TGTGCCAGCAGCCCTGCTAGCGGCAACACCGGGGAGCTGTTTTTT.

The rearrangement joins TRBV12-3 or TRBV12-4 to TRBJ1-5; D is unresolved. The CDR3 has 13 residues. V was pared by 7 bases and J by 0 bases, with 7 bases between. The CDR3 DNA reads TGTGCCAGCATGGCTTATAGCAATCAGCCCCAGCATTTT. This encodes CASMAYSNQPQHF.

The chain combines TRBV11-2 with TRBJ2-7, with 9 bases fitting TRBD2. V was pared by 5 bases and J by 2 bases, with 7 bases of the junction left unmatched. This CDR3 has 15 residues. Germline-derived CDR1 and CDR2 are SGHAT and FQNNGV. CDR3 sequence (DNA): TGTGCCAGCAGCCACGGACTAGCGTTAACCTACGAGCAGTACTTC. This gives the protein CASSHGLALTYEQYF.

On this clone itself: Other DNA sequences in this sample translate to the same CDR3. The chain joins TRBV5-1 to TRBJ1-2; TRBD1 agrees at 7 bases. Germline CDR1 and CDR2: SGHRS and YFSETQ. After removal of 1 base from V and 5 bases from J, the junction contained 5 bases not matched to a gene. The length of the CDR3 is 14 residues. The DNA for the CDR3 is TGCGCCAGCAGCTTGACAGGGGACCCGTATGGCTACACCTTC. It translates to CASSLTGDPYGYTF. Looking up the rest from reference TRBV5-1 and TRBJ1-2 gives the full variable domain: KAGVTQTPRYLIKTRGQQVTLSCSPISGHRSVSWYQQTPGQGLQFLFEYFSETQRNKGNFPGRFSGRQFSNSRSEMNVSTLELGDSALYLCASSLTGDPYGYTFGSGTRLTVV.

Here the CDR3 reads CAKPNKTEENEKLFF. Here the CDR3 DNA reads TGTGCCAAGCCAAATAAGACAGAAGAGAATGAAAAACTGTTTTTT. The chain employs TRBV9 and TRBJ1-4; maybe TRBD1 (5 bases). This CDR3 is built from 15 residues. Trimming took off 9 bases at V and 5 bases at J, with 20 bases between the two ends. CDR1 is SGDLS, CDR2 YYNGEE, per germline.

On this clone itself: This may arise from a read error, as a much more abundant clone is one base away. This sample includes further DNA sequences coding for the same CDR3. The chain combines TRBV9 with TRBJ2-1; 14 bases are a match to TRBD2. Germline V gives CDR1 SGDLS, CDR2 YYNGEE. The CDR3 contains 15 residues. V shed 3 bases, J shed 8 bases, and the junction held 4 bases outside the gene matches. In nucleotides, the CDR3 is TGTGCCAGCAGCGCGGGGACTAGCGGGAGCTATGAGCAGTTCTTC. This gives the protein CASSAGTSGSYEQFF.

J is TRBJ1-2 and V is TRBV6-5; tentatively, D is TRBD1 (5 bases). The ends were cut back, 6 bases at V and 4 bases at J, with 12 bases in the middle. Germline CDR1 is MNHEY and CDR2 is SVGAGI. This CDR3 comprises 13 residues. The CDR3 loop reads CASRTGPSYGYTF. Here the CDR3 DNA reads TGTGCCAGCAGAACAGGACCATCCTATGGCTACACCTTC.

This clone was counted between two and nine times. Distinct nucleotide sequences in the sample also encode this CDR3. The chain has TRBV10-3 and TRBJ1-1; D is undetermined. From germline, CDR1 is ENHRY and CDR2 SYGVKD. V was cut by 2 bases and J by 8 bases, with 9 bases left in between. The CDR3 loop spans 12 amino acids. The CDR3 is CAISEREAEAFF. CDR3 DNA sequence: TGTGCCATCAGTGAGCGGGAAGCGGAAGCTTTCTTT.

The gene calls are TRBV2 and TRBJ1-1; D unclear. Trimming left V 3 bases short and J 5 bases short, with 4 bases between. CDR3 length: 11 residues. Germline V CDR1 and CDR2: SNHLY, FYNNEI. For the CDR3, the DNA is TGTGCCAGCAGTGATTATACTGAAGCTTTCTTT. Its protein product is CASSDYTEAFF. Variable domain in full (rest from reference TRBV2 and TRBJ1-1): EPEVTQTPSHQVTQMGQEVILRCVPISNHLYFYWYRQILGQKVEFLVSFYNNEISEKSEIFDDQFSVERPDGSNFTLKIRSTKLEDSAMYFCASSDYTEAFFGQGTRLTVV.

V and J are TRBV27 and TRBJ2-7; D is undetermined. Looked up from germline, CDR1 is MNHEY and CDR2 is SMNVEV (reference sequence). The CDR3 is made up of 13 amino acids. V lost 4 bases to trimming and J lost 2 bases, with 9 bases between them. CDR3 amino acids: CASSYRSTYEQYF. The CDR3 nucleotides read TGTGCCAGCAGTTACCGGAGTACCTACGAGCAGTACTTC.

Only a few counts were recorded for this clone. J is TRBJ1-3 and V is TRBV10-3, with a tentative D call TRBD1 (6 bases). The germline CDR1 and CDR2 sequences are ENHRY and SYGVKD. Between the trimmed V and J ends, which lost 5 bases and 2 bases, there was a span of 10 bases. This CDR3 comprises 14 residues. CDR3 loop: CAISTGSTGNTIYF. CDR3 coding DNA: TGTGCCATCAGTACAGGGTCAACTGGAAACACCATATATTTT.

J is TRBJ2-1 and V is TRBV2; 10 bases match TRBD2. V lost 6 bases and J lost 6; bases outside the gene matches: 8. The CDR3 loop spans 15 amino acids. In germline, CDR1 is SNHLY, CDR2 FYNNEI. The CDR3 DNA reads TGTGCCAGCAGCCCAGCTAGCGGGAGCATCAATGAGCAGTTCTTC. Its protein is CASSPASGSINEQFF.